The 21 T cell receptor beta chains in this list originate from one sample, sequenced in a study of spatial heterogeneity in lung cancer. General study findings and limits: Tracking of tumor mutation counts was seen in expanded intratumoral alpha and beta TCR counts.

Time point given: sample taken at primary tumor resection. These receptors' antigens are unknown. TCRdb independently ran MiXCR on the 5' RACE reads; one entry per CDR3 protein. The profile shows over 10,000 distinct CDR3 sequences, approximately 3% of them singletons. The starting material was lung tumor tissue, obtained at surgery. The receptors stem from a male donor with early-stage non-small cell lung cancer.

This clonotype was counted at least ten times. The CDR3, as DNA: TGCAGTGCTAGAGTCGGGACTGACTACGAGCAGTACTTC. Amino acid sequence: CSARVGTDYEQYF. The rearrangement links TRBV20-1 to TRBJ2-7, with D maybe TRBD2 (6 bases). CDR3 length: 13 amino acids. The V gene's germline CDR1 is DFQATT and CDR2 SNEGSKA (reference sequence). V was trimmed by 1 base and J by 3 bases, leaving 10 bases between them.

This clonotype was observed at least ten times. V usage is TRBV29-1 and J usage is TRBJ1-1, with D possibly matching TRBD1 (5 bases). Trimming took 6 bases from V and 6 from J, leaving 11 bases between them. Per germline, CDR1 SQVTM and CDR2 ANQGSEA. The CDR3 totals 11 residues. The CDR3: CSVLGGSEAFF. The CDR3 DNA is TGCAGCGTCTTGGGGGGTTCTGAAGCTTTCTTT. Full variable domain (remainder filled in from reference TRBV29-1 and TRBJ1-1): SAVISQKPSRDICQRGTSLTIQCQVDSQVTMMFWYRQQPGQSLTLIATANQGSEATYESGFVIDKFPISRPNLTFSTLTVSNMSPEDSSIYLCSVLGGSEAFFGQGTRLTVV.

This clonotype was observed at least ten times. The chain uses TRBV3-1 and TRBJ2-3; D call uncertain. Germline-derived CDR1 and CDR2 are LGHDT and YNNKEL (reference sequence). CDR3 size: 12 residues. V gave up 3 bases and J gave up 14 bases, with 15 bases separating them. The CDR3 here is CASSHKYPLRYF. The CDR3 bases are TGTGCCAGCAGCCACAAGTACCCCCTCCGGTATTTT.

This clonotype was recorded many times. The V call is TRBV5-6, the J call TRBJ2-5, with D unresolved. The CDR3 loop spans 13 amino acids. The V and J ends lost 0 bases and 2 bases respectively, with 5 bases between them. Germline V gene sequence: CDR1 SGHDT, CDR2 YYEEEE. The CDR3 here is CASSLDTQETQYF. The CDR3 nucleotides are TGTGCCAGCAGCTTGGACACGCAAGAGACCCAGTACTTC.

This clonotype was found many times. The gene calls are TRBV6-5 and TRBJ2-7; 8 nucleotides match TRBD1. This CDR3 is built from 13 residues. The germline V gene encodes CDR1 MNHEY and CDR2 SVGAGI. After removal of 4 bases from V and 6 bases from J, the junction contained 5 bases not matched to a gene. Written as DNA, the CDR3 is TGTGCCAGCAGTTCCTCAGGGGGCGTCGAGCAGTACTTC. Residues: CASSSSGGVEQYF.

In its sample, this clonotype ranks as medium-sized (0.01 to 0.1%). The V call is TRBV4-3, the J call TRBJ1-6; perhaps TRBD1 as D (6 bases). The CDR3 covers 14 residues. Trimming cost V 4 bases and J 7 bases, with 11 bases left between them. From germline, CDR1 is LGHNA and CDR2 YSLEER. CDR3 nucleotide sequence: TGCGCCAGCAGCCTGGGGCAGGGGAATTCACCCCTCCACTTT. It encodes CASSLGQGNSPLHF.

This clonotype was picked up many times. V and J are TRBV12-3 or TRBV12-4 and TRBJ1-2; 9 nucleotides align to TRBD1. The CDR3 extends over 14 amino acids. The ends lost 6 bases at V and 6 bases at J; junction bases unmatched: 8. The CDR3 DNA sequence: TGTGCCAGCAGCCTCCGGGACAGGGTTGATGGCTACACCTTC. This translates into CASSLRDRVDGYTF.

This clonotype was seen repeatedly, ten times or more. J is TRBJ1-3 and V is TRBV7-9; D not resolved. There are 15 residues in the CDR3. Trimming stripped 0 bases from V and 0 bases from J, with 6 bases between. CDR1 is SEHNR, CDR2 FQNEAQ, per germline (reference sequence). The CDR3 DNA reads TGTGCCAGCAGCTTAGCAGGGAGCTCTGGAAACACCATATATTTT. Protein product: CASSLAGSSGNTIYF.

In this sample, this clonotype turned up many times. This chain connects TRBV20-1 to TRBJ2-4; D not resolved. The CDR3 spans 16 residues. The V gene lost 1 base and the J gene lost 0 bases, with 13 bases spanning the gap. Germline lookup yields CDR1 DFQATT and CDR2 SNEGSKA (reference sequence). The CDR3 loop reads CSARVSYSLAKNIQYF. In DNA form, the CDR3 reads TGCAGTGCTAGAGTCTCGTATAGTTTAGCCAAAAACATTCAGTACTTC.

This clonotype has at least ten counts. The genes are TRBV9 and TRBJ2-3, with D unresolved. The germline V gene encodes CDR1 SGDLS and CDR2 YYNGEE. The CDR3 contains 16 residues. V was shortened by 0 bases and J by 1 base, with 12 bases between the two germline ends. CDR3 in amino acids: CASSVGTTLGTDTQYF. DNA of the CDR3: TGTGCCAGCAGCGTAGGTACCACCCTAGGCACAGATACGCAGTATTTT.

This clonotype has a count of ten or more. V usage is TRBV4-1 and J usage is TRBJ2-5; no definite D call. Per germline, CDR1 MGHRA and CDR2 YSYEKL. Trimming left V 6 bases short and J 1 base short, with 9 bases between. This CDR3 has 13 amino acids. The CDR3 protein is CASRSGVQETQYF. CDR3 nucleotides: TGCGCCAGCAGGTCAGGTGTCCAAGAGACCCAGTACTTC.

This clonotype was seen ten or more times. The genes are TRBV28 and TRBJ1-2; no firm D call. The CDR3 has 12 residues. Trimming took 7 bases from V and 1 from J, leaving 7 bases between them. CDR1 is MDHEN, CDR2 SYDVKM, per germline. CDR3: CASTRVNYGYTF. The CDR3 DNA is TGTGCCAGCACGAGGGTTAACTATGGCTACACCTTC.

The sample holds many counts of this clonotype. The CDR3 region has the DNA TGTGCCAGCCGCGGACAAGACTATGGCTACACCTTC. Its translation: CASRGQDYGYTF. The V and J genes are TRBV27 and TRBJ1-2; the D gene is possibly TRBD1 (5 bases). This CDR3 contains 12 residues. Trimming pared 8 bases from V and 3 bases from J, leaving 10 bases between. CDR1 is MNHEY and CDR2 is SMNVEV in the germline V gene (reference sequence).

There are many counts of this clonotype. The chain links TRBV7-2 to TRBJ2-1; a possible D gene is TRBD1 (6 bases). Germline-derived CDR1 and CDR2 are SGHTA and FQGNSA. The germline V and J ends were trimmed by 2 bases and 6 bases, with 14 bases remaining between them. CDR3 length: 15 residues. This chain's CDR3 is CASSLQQGGLNEQFF. The CDR3 nucleotides read TGTGCCAGCAGCTTACAACAGGGTGGGCTCAATGAGCAGTTCTTC.

This clonotype was observed many times. V and J are TRBV6-5 and TRBJ1-6; D gene ambiguous. The length of the CDR3 is 15 residues. V lost 0 bases and J 4 bases, leaving 7 bases between the germline ends. Germline CDR1 and CDR2: MNHEY and SVGAGI. CDR3 sequence: CASSYSGVYNSPLHF. CDR3 sequence (DNA): TGTGCCAGCAGTTACTCGGGAGTTTATAATTCACCCCTCCACTTT.

In this sample, this clonotype is medium-sized. The chain has TRBV11-3 and TRBJ1-6; D is unresolved. The V gene lost 0 bases and the J gene lost 6 bases, with 15 bases spanning the gap. The CDR3 runs 17 residues. In germline, CDR1 is SGHNT, CDR2 YENEEA. The CDR3 DNA sequence: TGTGCCAGCAGCTTAGATCCGGCGACACGAGCTAATTCACCCCTCCACTTT. Translating gives CASSLDPATRANSPLHF.

This clonotype was counted at least ten times. The rearrangement links TRBV12-3 or TRBV12-4 to TRBJ2-3; D is undetermined. This CDR3 comprises 13 residues. V dropped 2 bases and J dropped 4 bases, with 7 bases sitting between them. The CDR3 reads CASSLKGSDTQYF. In DNA, the CDR3 is TGTGCCAGCAGTTTAAAGGGTTCAGATACGCAGTATTTT.

In this sample, this clonotype turned up many times. The J gene is TRBJ1-5, the V gene TRBV6-6; D gene unclear. Deletions cut 6 bases from V and 1 base from J, with 13 bases between. The CDR3 extends over 15 amino acids. Germline-derived CDR1 and CDR2 are MNHNY and SVGAGI (reference sequence). The CDR3 spells CASSPTAGSNQPQHF. The CDR3 DNA reads TGTGCCAGCAGCCCGACGGCGGGGAGCAATCAGCCCCAGCATTTT.

The sample holds many counts of this clonotype. The genes are TRBV6-1 and TRBJ1-5; D not resolved. The length of the CDR3 is 13 residues. Germline V lookup: CDR1 MNHNS, CDR2 SASEGT. Trimming removed 4 bases from V and 0 bases from J, with 4 bases in between. The CDR3 loop is CASSVSSNQPQHF. The DNA of the CDR3 is TGTGCCAGCAGTGTTAGTAGCAATCAGCCCCAGCATTTT.

The genes are TRBV29-1 and TRBJ1-2; 10 bases are shared with TRBD1. This CDR3 comprises 15 residues. CDR1 and CDR2 (germline): SQVTM, ANQGSEA. V dropped 7 bases and J dropped 6; count of bases not matched to a gene: 14. The CDR3 sequence: CSAADPDRGNNGYTF. In DNA form, the CDR3 reads TGCAGCGCTGCAGATCCGGACAGGGGGAATAATGGCTACACCTTC.

With respect to this clonotype: This may arise from a read error, as a much more abundant clone is one base away. The chain is built from TRBV2 and TRBJ2-7; a possible D gene is TRBD2 (6 bases). There are 15 residues in the CDR3. Germline V gene sequence: CDR1 SNHLY, CDR2 FYNNEI. The CDR3: CVSTKAAGSLYEQYF. The CDR3 DNA is TGTGTCAGCACCAAGGCGGCGGGGTCACTCTACGAGCAGTACTTC.